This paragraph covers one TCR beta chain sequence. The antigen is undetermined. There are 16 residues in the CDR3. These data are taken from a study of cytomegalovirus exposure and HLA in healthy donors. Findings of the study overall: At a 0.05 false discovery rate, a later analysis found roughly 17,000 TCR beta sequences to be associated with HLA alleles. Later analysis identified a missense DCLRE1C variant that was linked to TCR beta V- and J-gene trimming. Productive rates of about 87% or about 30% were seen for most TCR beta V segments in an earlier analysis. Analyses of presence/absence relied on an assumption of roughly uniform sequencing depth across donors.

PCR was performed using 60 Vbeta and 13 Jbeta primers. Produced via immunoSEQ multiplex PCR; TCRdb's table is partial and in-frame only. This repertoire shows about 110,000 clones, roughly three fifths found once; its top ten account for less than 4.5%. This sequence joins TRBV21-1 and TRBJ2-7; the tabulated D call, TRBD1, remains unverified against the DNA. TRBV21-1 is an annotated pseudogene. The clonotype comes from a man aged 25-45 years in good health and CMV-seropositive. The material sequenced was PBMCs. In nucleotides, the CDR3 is TGTGCCAGCAGCAAAGGTTTGACAGGGGGGTACTACGAGCAGTACTTC. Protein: CASSKGLTGGYYEQYF.